A selection of T cell receptor beta chains follows, all from one sample in a study of T-cell reconstitution after alpha-beta-depleted transplantation in children. In TCRdb, the PCR reads were re-called with MiXCR into one record per CDR3 protein. The table records roughly 100,000 distinct CDR3 sequences, 7% to 10% of them present only once. Here the sequenced sample was PBMCs from the stem cell graft donor, taken from the stem cell graft. Source of these receptors: a human donor who donated a stem cell graft to a child with congenital amegakaryocytic thrombocytopenia. CDR3s include the opening cysteine and the closing phenylalanine or tryptophan. The order of the fields is V gene, D gene, J gene, clone size, CDR3 protein, CDR3 DNA. D genes are given only for firm matches. The listing skips clone size in some rows; elsewhere it reads once, few, many or a size class.

>TRBV4-1|.|TRBJ1-2|many
CASSQGEAASNYGYTF
TGCGCCAGCAGCCAGGGGGAGGCGGCATCAAACTATGGCTACACCTTC
>TRBV20-1|.|TRBJ1-4|many
CSARDKGNFRNEKLFF
TGCAGTGCTAGAGATAAGGGGAACTTCCGAAATGAAAAACTGTTTTTT
>TRBV4-1|TRBD1|TRBJ2-7|many
CASSRSGQGSSEQYF
TGCGCCAGCAGCCGAAGTGGACAGGGATCAAGCGAGCAGTACTTC
>TRBV4-2|TRBD1|TRBJ2-7|.
CASSQRDRGLNEQYF
TGTGCCAGCAGCCAAAGGGACAGGGGGCTGAACGAGCAGTACTTC
>TRBV6-5|TRBD1|TRBJ1-5|many
CASSPRTGDQPQHF
TGTGCCAGCAGTCCACGGACAGGGGATCAGCCCCAGCATTTT
>TRBV12-3/TRBV12-4|.|TRBJ2-2|many
CASSLSARNTGELFF
TGTGCCAGCAGTTTAAGTGCCAGAAACACCGGGGAGCTGTTTTTT
>TRBV4-2|.|TRBJ2-7|many
CASSLDIPSAETTETREYF
TGTGCCAGCAGCCTAGATATACCTTCGGCGGAAACAACCGAGACAAGGGAGTACTTC
>TRBV10-3|.|TRBJ1-4|many
CAISDSRLGTNEKLFF
TGTGCCATCAGTGATTCCAGACTCGGTACTAATGAAAAACTGTTTTTT
>TRBV7-2|TRBD2|TRBJ2-3|many
CASSPGRLAATDTQYF
TGTGCCAGCAGCCCAGGCAGACTAGCGGCCACAGATACGCAGTATTTT
>TRBV3-1|.|TRBJ1-2|many
CASSLTGDRGYTF
TGTGCCAGCAGTCTAACAGGTGATAGGGGCTACACCTTC
>TRBV7-2|TRBD2|TRBJ2-7|many
CASSPGTSVQGEQYF
TGTGCCAGCAGTCCCGGGACTAGCGTACAAGGAGAGCAGTACTTC
>TRBV5-1|TRBD2|TRBJ2-3|many
CASSLGDGTSPDTQYF
TGCGCCAGCAGCTTGGGGGACGGGACTAGCCCTGATACGCAGTATTTT
>TRBV27|.|TRBJ2-3|many
CASSPQGGTDTQYF
TGTGCCAGCAGTCCTCAGGGAGGCACAGATACGCAGTATTTT
>TRBV4-3|.|TRBJ1-2|few
CASSQDRANYGYTF
TGCGCCAGCAGCCAAGACAGGGCCAACTATGGCTACACCTTC
>TRBV5-1|.|TRBJ2-2|many
CASQWGDTGELFF
TGCGCCAGCCAATGGGGCGACACCGGGGAGCTGTTTTTT